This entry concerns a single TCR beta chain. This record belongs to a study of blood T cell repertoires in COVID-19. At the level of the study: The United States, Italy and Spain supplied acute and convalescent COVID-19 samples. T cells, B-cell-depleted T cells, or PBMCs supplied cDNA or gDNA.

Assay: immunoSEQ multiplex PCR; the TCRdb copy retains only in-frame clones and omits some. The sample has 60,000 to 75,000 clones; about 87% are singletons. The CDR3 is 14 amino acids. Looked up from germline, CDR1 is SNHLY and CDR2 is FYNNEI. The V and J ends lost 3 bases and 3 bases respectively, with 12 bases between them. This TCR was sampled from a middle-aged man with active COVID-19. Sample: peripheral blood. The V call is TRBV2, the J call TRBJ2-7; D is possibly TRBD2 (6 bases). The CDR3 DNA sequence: TGTGCCAGCAGTGAGGGACTGCTAGACTACGAGCAGTACTTC. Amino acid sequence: CASSEGLLDYEQYF.